This TCR beta chain was identified during a study of a mutant IDH1 vaccine in newly diagnosed glioma. The wider study: There were approximately 62% males and around 38% females among treated patients, whose mean age was approximately 40 years. Earlier treatment was radiotherapy, temozolomide, or both, with most getting both.

The time point denotes: week 11, during vaccination. Doses comprised 300 ug of mutant IDH1 20-mer peptide each, plus topical imiquimod. This clone has just a few counts. Antigen: not known. The assay was immunoSEQ multiplex PCR, and TCRdb's table has in-frame clones only and misses some. The sample records about 130,000 clones, 80% being singletons. This CDR3 contains 14 residues. Trimming cost V 5 bases and J 9 bases, with 17 bases left between them. Germline V gene sequence: CDR1 LNHDA, CDR2 SQIVND (reference sequence). Sequences were derived from PBMCs, sampled from a glioma patient whose treatment included an IDH1 peptide vaccine. This sequence originates from a man in his forties or fifties with glioma. J is TRBJ2-1 and V is TRBV19, with D possibly TRBD1 on 6 matching bases. The CDR3 is CASSLWGIGGEQFF. The CDR3, as DNA: TGTGCCAGTAGTCTGTGGGGGATAGGGGGTGAGCAGTTCTTC.